This T cell receptor (beta chain) was documented in a study of blood T cell repertoires in COVID-19. Study information: Samples came from the United States, Italy and Spain, spanning acute and convalescent COVID-19. In each case, the material was cDNA or gDNA derived from T cells, B-cell-depleted T cells, or PBMCs.

Germline V gene lookup returns CDR1 MGHRA and CDR2 YSYEKL. CDR3 length: 16 amino acids. V lost 3 bases and J lost 2; bases outside the gene matches: 1. This clone occurred once. Under the authors' procedure: The assay estimated nucleated cells by amplifying reference gene primers. Sequenced by immunoSEQ multiplex PCR; TCRdb stores in-frame clones only, minus some. That table gives V, J and clone size, and the DNA gave D and trimming. The sample has under 90,000 clones, over 80% seen once; the top ten hold roughly 15%. The V call is TRBV4-1, the J call TRBJ2-1; 13 nucleotides match TRBD2. This sequence originates from a woman over 75 with active or convalescent COVID-19. Source material: peripheral blood. CDR3 residues: CASSHGLAGAYNEQFF. CDR3 coding DNA: TGCGCCAGCAGCCACGGACTAGCGGGGGCCTACAATGAGCAGTTCTTC.